The present T cell receptor (beta chain) was sequenced within a study of identical twins. Overall study results and limits: Models underestimated out-of-frame TCR alpha sharing in monozygotic twins. The study found excess low generation probability among twin-shared out-of-frame alpha sequences.

This clonotype was recorded a few times. Its specificity is unknown. V dropped 3 bases and J dropped 5; count of bases not matched to a gene: 8. Germline V lookup: CDR1 SGHRS, CDR2 YFSETQ. This CDR3 is built from 16 residues. TCRdb reanalysed the 5' RACE reads using MiXCR and keeps one entry per CDR3 protein. Of 520,000 or so distinct CDR3 sequences in the sample, under 25% are singletons; the top ten hold around 1%. This sample was also put to use in a study of T cells expressing NK-cell markers.

Sequencing input: CD4+ T cells sorted from blood. The V and J genes are TRBV5-1 and TRBJ1-6; 7 bases are shared with TRBD1. The TCR was taken from a woman under 30 in good health. CDR3 sequence reads: CASSWDLGQNNSPLHF. CDR3 DNA: TGCGCCAGCAGCTGGGACCTGGGACAGAATAATTCACCCCTCCACTTT.